Presented here are 27 T cell receptor beta chains from one specimen sequenced in a study of control samples from healthy donors and cancer patients. Generated by immunoSEQ multiplex PCR, the TCRdb table keeps only in-frame clones and is missing some. The table lists approximately 220,000 clones, just under 95% of them singletons. The sequencing input was blood. All receptors derive from a man in his fifties or sixties in good health.

The chain joins TRBV6-6 to TRBJ2-4; 9 bases match TRBD2. This CDR3 is built from 16 residues. CDR1 and CDR2 (germline): MNHNY, SVGAGI (reference sequence). V lost 6 bases to trimming and J lost 8 bases; unmatched junction nucleotides: 14. The CDR3 region is CASRSTSGPLEDIQYF. The CDR3 nucleotides read TGTGCCAGCAGGTCGACTAGCGGACCTCTAGAGGACATTCAGTACTTC.

This sequence joins TRBV2 and TRBJ1-1; no firm D call. Trimming removed 2 bases at V and 2 bases at J, with 9 bases between. The CDR3 extends over 14 amino acids. CDR1 is SNHLY, CDR2 FYNNEI, per germline. CDR3: CASSERRSNTEAFF. Here the CDR3 DNA reads TGTGCCAGCAGTGAAAGACGGAGCAACACTGAAGCTTTCTTT. The full variable domain, with the rest looked up from reference TRBV2 and TRBJ1-1, is EPEVTQTPSHQVTQMGQEVILRCVPISNHLYFYWYRQILGQKVEFLVSFYNNEISEKSEIFDDQFSVERPDGSNFTLKIRSTKLEDSAMYFCASSERRSNTEAFFGQGTRLTVV.

This chain uses TRBV5-1 with TRBJ2-3; D may be TRBD2 (5 bases). Trimming stripped 9 bases from V and 5 bases from J, with 16 bases between. CDR1 SGHRS and CDR2 YFSETQ come from the germline V gene. CDR3 length equals 13 residues. The DNA for the CDR3 is TGCGCCACGAGGGTTAGCGAGAAAGATACGCAGTATTTT. Amino acids: CATRVSEKDTQYF.

The chain employs TRBV2 and TRBJ2-7, with D perhaps matching TRBD1 or TRBD2 (5 bases each). Germline CDR1 and CDR2: SNHLY and FYNNEI. The length of the CDR3 is 13 residues. Trimming removed 0 bases from V and 6 bases from J, with 9 bases in between. The chain's CDR3 is CASSEAPGGEQYF. CDR3 bases: TGTGCCAGCAGTGAAGCGCCTGGGGGCGAGCAGTACTTC.

The chain employs TRBV15 and TRBJ2-2, with D possibly matching TRBD2 (6 bases). In germline, CDR1 is LNHNV, CDR2 YYDKDF (reference sequence). V dropped 0 bases and J dropped 8 bases, with 7 bases sitting between them. There are 13 residues in the CDR3. This CDR3 reads CATSREREGELFF. The CDR3 DNA reads TGTGCCACCAGCAGAGAACGGGAGGGGGAGCTGTTTTTT.

The chain uses TRBV5-1 and TRBJ1-6; no reliable D call. Trimming shortened V by 1 base and J by 5 bases, and 13 bases separated the two germline ends. CDR1 and CDR2 (germline): SGHRS, YFSETQ. There are 16 residues in the CDR3. CDR3 sequence (DNA): TGCGCCAGCAGCTTGCAATCCCCGGAGAATAATTCACCCCTCCACTTT. It encodes CASSLQSPENNSPLHF.

The chain links TRBV18 to TRBJ1-5, with D possibly matching TRBD1 (6 bases). V lost 4 bases and J 5 bases, leaving 9 bases between the germline ends. Germline CDR1 KGHSH, CDR2 LQKENI. The CDR3 covers 13 residues. Written as DNA, the CDR3 is TGTGCCAGCTCACGGGACACTTATCAGCCCCAGCATTTT. Translation: CASSRDTYQPQHF. The full variable domain, rest sourced from reference TRBV18 and TRBJ1-5, is NAGVMQNPRHLVRRRGQEARLRCSPMKGHSHVYWYRQLPEEGLKFMVYLQKENIIDESGMPKERFSAEFPKEGPSILRIQQVVRGDSAAYFCASSRDTYQPQHFGDGTRLSIL.

The rearrangement uses TRBV3-1 (or the pseudogene TRBV3-2) and TRBJ2-2; D is undetermined. The CDR3 runs to 13 residues. The V end was cut by 4 bases, the J end by 6 bases, with 9 bases between. In germline, CDR1 is LGHDT, CDR2 YNNKEL (reference sequence). The CDR3 DNA reads TGTGCCAGCAGCCCCGGACCGCCCGGGGAGCTGTTTTTT. Its protein product is CASSPGPPGELFF.

The chain has TRBV2 and TRBJ2-5, with unresolved D. The CDR3 covers 12 residues. The germline gives CDR1 SNHLY, CDR2 FYNNEI. Trimming stripped 6 bases from V and 1 base from J, with 6 bases between. The CDR3 nucleotides read TGTGCCAGCAGACTCGTCCAAGAGACCCAGTACTTC. It encodes CASRLVQETQYF.

The chain is built from TRBV7-2 and TRBJ1-2, with D perhaps TRBD1 (5 bases). Trimming cost V 0 bases and J 4 bases, with 6 bases left between them. This CDR3 spans 13 amino acids. CDR1 SGHTA and CDR2 FQGNSA come from the germline V gene. Written as DNA, the CDR3 is TGTGCCAGCAGCTTAGCGGGGACCTATGGCTACACCTTC. It encodes CASSLAGTYGYTF.

To note about this clone: Other DNA sequences in this specimen translate into the identical CDR3. The genes are TRBV5-1 and TRBJ2-2; a possible D gene is TRBD1 (6 bases). Per germline, CDR1 SGHRS and CDR2 YFSETQ. The CDR3 length is 13 residues. V shed 4 bases and J shed 6 bases, with 10 bases lying between them. The CDR3 loop reads CASSIQGPGELFF. CDR3 DNA sequence: TGCGCCAGCAGCATCCAGGGGCCCGGGGAGCTGTTTTTT.

The genes are TRBV6-2 or TRBV6-3 and TRBJ2-7, with D possibly TRBD1 on 7 matching bases. V was pared by 2 bases and J by 2 bases, with 19 bases between. Germline-derived CDR1 and CDR2 are MNHEY and SVGEGT. The CDR3 has 17 residues. In nucleotides, the CDR3 is TGTGCCAGCAGTTACCTTTGGATAGCGGACAGGACCTACGAGCAGTACTTC. As protein: CASSYLWIADRTYEQYF.

The CDR3 loop reads CASSQDGGKYNSPLHF. The CDR3 DNA reads TGTGCCAGCAGCCAAGACGGGGGCAAGTATAATTCACCCCTCCACTTT. This sequence joins TRBV4-2 and TRBJ1-6, with D possibly matching TRBD1 (6 bases). Trimming cost V 0 bases and J 4 bases, with 10 bases left between them. The CDR3 loop spans 16 amino acids. Germline CDR1 and CDR2: LGHNA and YNFKEQ.

This chain connects TRBV10-2 to TRBJ1-5, with D possibly TRBD1 on 5 matching bases. CDR1 and CDR2 (germline): WSHSY, SAAADI. This CDR3 is built from 14 residues. The V gene lost 4 bases and the J gene lost 5 bases, with 12 bases spanning the gap. CDR3 in DNA: TGCGCCAGCAGTGTCCCGGGGGGGGATCAGCCCCAGCATTTT. Translating gives CASSVPGGDQPQHF.

In this sample, this clone turned up once. The chain is built from TRBV6-2 or TRBV6-3 and TRBJ1-6; D is ambiguous. The germline V gene encodes CDR1 MNHEY and CDR2 SVGEGT. The CDR3 loop spans 14 amino acids. Trimming removed 0 bases from V and 5 bases from J, with 5 bases in between. CDR3 sequence reads: CASSYSSNNSPLHF. CDR3 in DNA: TGTGCCAGCAGTTACTCCTCGAATAATTCACCCCTCCACTTT.

V usage is TRBV28 and J usage is TRBJ2-4; 15 bases agree with TRBD2. CDR1 and CDR2 (germline): MDHEN, SYDVKM. CDR3 length: 17 residues. Germline trimming cut 6 bases from V and 8 bases from J; bases unmatched to any gene: 11. CDR3 residues: CASSDGLAGGIFDIQYF. In DNA form, the CDR3 reads TGTGCCAGCAGCGATGGACTAGCGGGGGGGATTTTTGACATTCAGTACTTC. Full variable domain (missing parts from reference TRBV28 and TRBJ2-4): DVKVTQSSRYLVKRTGEKVFLECVQDMDHENMFWYRQDPGLGLRLIYFSYDVKMKEKGDIPEGYSVSREKKERFSLILESASTNQTSMYLCASSDGLAGGIFDIQYFGAGTRLSVL.

The V call is TRBV6-6, the J call TRBJ1-5, with D possibly being TRBD1 (5 bases). This CDR3 is built from 16 residues. CDR1 MNHNY and CDR2 SVGAGI come from the germline V gene (reference sequence). V was pared by 0 bases and J by 5 bases, with 14 bases between. CDR3 residues: CASSYSASGPDQPQHF. Written as DNA, the CDR3 is TGTGCCAGCAGTTACTCTGCTTCAGGGCCTGATCAGCCCCAGCATTTT.

V gene TRBV7-9 combines with J gene TRBJ2-7; the D gene is possibly TRBD1 (6 bases). Germline V gene lookup returns CDR1 SEHNR and CDR2 FQNEAQ (reference sequence). The V end lost 4 bases, the J end lost 6 bases, and 16 bases lay between the germline ends. CDR3 length: 14 amino acids. CDR3 bases: TGTGCCAGCAGCTCCGATTATACAGGGCTCGAGCAGTACTTC. Its translation: CASSSDYTGLEQYF.

The chain is built from TRBV28 and TRBJ1-2; 7 bases map to TRBD1. The V gene's germline CDR1 is MDHEN and CDR2 SYDVKM. After removal of 2 bases from V and 12 bases from J, the junction contained 12 bases not matched to a gene. This CDR3 spans 14 amino acids. The CDR3 region has the DNA TGTGCCAGCAGTTTAGACAGGGACCTCCTCTGGCACACCTTC. Amino acid sequence: CASSLDRDLLWHTF.

The chain recombines TRBV10-2 with TRBJ2-7; D is uncertain. Per germline, CDR1 WSHSY and CDR2 SAAADI. V dropped 0 bases and J dropped 0 bases, with 6 bases sitting between them. The CDR3 runs to 14 residues. CDR3 nucleotides: TGCGCCAGCAGTGAGTCCTGGGGCTCCTACGAGCAGTACGTC. It specifies CASSESWGSYEQYV.

There are a few counts of this clone. This chain connects TRBV14 to TRBJ2-4; D not certain. Germline V gene lookup returns CDR1 SGHDN and CDR2 FVKESK. This CDR3 is built from 15 residues. Trimming stripped 1 base from V and 0 bases from J, with 7 bases between. The CDR3 protein is CASSQGGLAKNIQYF. CDR3 coding DNA: TGTGCCAGCAGCCAAGGCGGCCTAGCCAAAAACATTCAGTACTTC.

About this clone: Within the sample, other DNA sequences also encode this same CDR3. The genes are TRBV6-5 and TRBJ1-2; 7 bases align to TRBD1. Unmatched junction bases numbered 1, after V lost 4 bases and J lost 5 bases. The CDR3 loop spans 12 amino acids. Looked up from germline, CDR1 is MNHEY and CDR2 is SVGAGI. For the CDR3, the DNA is TGTGCCAGCAGTTCAGGGGGTTATGGCTACACCTTC. The encoded protein is CASSSGGYGYTF.

V is TRBV11-3 and J is TRBJ1-1; D remains unclear. The V gene's germline CDR1 is SGHNT and CDR2 YENEEA. The V and J ends lost 5 bases and 5 bases respectively, with 18 bases between them. The CDR3 runs 15 residues. This CDR3 reads CASSPSGVGRTEAFF. Written as DNA, the CDR3 is TGTGCCAGCAGCCCTTCTGGGGTGGGTAGGACTGAAGCTTTCTTT. The complete variable domain, with remaining parts taken from reference TRBV11-3 and TRBJ1-1, reads EAGVVQSPRYKIIEKKQPVAFWCNPISGHNTLYWYLQNLGQGPELLIRYENEEAVDDSQLPKDRFSAERLKGVDSTLKIQPAELGDSAVYLCASSPSGVGRTEAFFGQGTRLTVV.

CDR3 sequence (DNA): TGTGCCAGCAGCCACGAGCACACGCTAACAGGCAATCAGCCCCAGCATTTT. It is translated as CASSHEHTLTGNQPQHF. The genes are TRBV3-1 (or the pseudogene TRBV3-2) and TRBJ1-5; no clear D. Looked up from germline, CDR1 is LGHDT and CDR2 is YNNKEL (reference sequence). The germline V and J ends were trimmed by 3 bases and 2 bases, with 17 bases remaining between them. CDR3 length: 17 amino acids.

The chain couples TRBV5-1 to TRBJ1-3, with D unresolved. The V end lost 1 base, the J end lost 0 bases, and 8 bases lay between the germline ends. The CDR3 contains 15 residues. Germline V CDR1 and CDR2: SGHRS, YFSETQ. The CDR3 region has the DNA TGCGCCAGCAGCTTGATGGGTCTCTCTGGAAACACCATATATTTT. Translating it yields CASSLMGLSGNTIYF.

This clone has just one count. The V call is TRBV18, the J call TRBJ2-7; 7 bases are a match to TRBD1. The length of the CDR3 is 14 residues. Per the germline V gene, CDR1 is KGHSH and CDR2 is LQKENI. V was pared by 6 bases and J by 2 bases, with 7 bases of the junction left unmatched. The CDR3 coding sequence is TGTGCCAGCTCCCCCGGGACAGATACCTACGAGCAGTACGTC. The encoded protein is CASSPGTDTYEQYV.

This rearrangement joins TRBV30 to TRBJ1-2; D not certain. The CDR3 is 12 amino acids. CDR1 and CDR2 from the germline V gene are GTSNPN and SVGIG (reference sequence). Trimming shortened V by 4 bases and J by 4 bases, and 10 bases separated the two germline ends. The CDR3 reads CAWTEGSYGYTF. The CDR3 DNA reads as TGTGCCTGGACGGAGGGAAGCTATGGCTACACCTTC. The variable domain in full, with the rest retrieved from reference TRBV30 and TRBJ1-2, is SQTIHQWPATLVQPVGSPLSLECTVEGTSNPNLYWYRQAAGRGLQLLFYSVGIGQISSEVPQNLSASRPQDRQFILSSKKLLLSDSGFYLCAWTEGSYGYTFGSGTRLTVV.